This T cell receptor (beta chain) was recorded in a study of OX40 agonist ivuxolimab in advanced cancers. Across the study: An agonistic anti-OX40 (CD134) antibody, ivuxolimab, was used to treat the patients. Eligibility admitted prior anti-PD-1, anti-PD-L1 or anti-CTLA-4 therapy; 35% to 40% had some.

Data came from immunoSEQ multiplex PCR; TCRdb stores just in-frame clones and leaves some out. Found here are about 3,500 clones, about 73% of them singletons; the top ten hold about 85%. This CDR3 has 20 amino acids. Per germline, CDR1 MGHRA and CDR2 YSYEKL. V shed 3 bases, J shed 0 bases, and the junction held 16 bases outside the gene matches. Study-level findings and limits: Clones of CD4+ and CD8+ blood T cells grew by week 6 at doses of 0.1 to 3.0 mg/kg.

Regarding this clone: Antigen: not known.

The receptor was derived from an adult with an advanced solid tumor such as melanoma, head and neck, liver or kidney cancer. The specimen was CD4+ or CD8+ T cells sorted from blood, collected in a trial of the OX40 agonist ivuxolimab. V is TRBV4-1 and J is TRBJ1-3; 8 bases fit TRBD1. CDR3 nucleotides: TGCGCCAGCAGCCATCATCCTCGGACAGGGTCCCCTTTCTCTGGAAACACCATATATTTT. Translation: CASSHHPRTGSPFSGNTIYF.